This TCR beta chain originates from a study of blood T cell repertoires in COVID-19. On the study more broadly: Sources were T cells, B-cell-depleted T cells, or PBMCs; the material itself was cDNA or gDNA.

Measured with immunoSEQ multiplex PCR; TCRdb has only the in-frame clones, and not every one. Seen here are around 68,000 clones, around 80% observed once, and the top ten hold less than 10%. CDR3 size: 19 residues. Germline CDR1 reads SGHTA; CDR2 reads FQGNSA. Unmatched junction bases numbered 14, after V lost 6 bases and J lost 0 bases. Sequenced material: peripheral blood. This TCR came from a human donor in a cohort sampled during active COVID-19. The V and J genes are TRBV7-2 and TRBJ2-1; 10 nucleotides align to TRBD1. DNA of the CDR3: TGTGCCAGCAGTTCCCGGGGGACAGGGGCTTTTAGCTCCTACAATGAGCAGTTCTTC. The encoded protein is CASSSRGTGAFSSYNEQFF.